Shown below are 18 T cell receptor beta chains from a single sample sequenced in a study of beta chain features in type 1 diabetes (dated by TCRdb to between 2018 and 2020). Here is what the overall study found, with its caveats: A moderate but significant shortening of TCRB CDR3 length was observed in type 1 diabetes patients in all four CD4+ subsets.

The library was built by means of the immunoSEQ multiplex PCR assay. The High Capacity cDNA Reverse Transcription Kit was used to reverse transcribe all of the isolated RNA, meaning that expressed TCRB transcripts were what got sequenced. TCRdb obtained this table from immuneACCESS and retained in-frame rearrangements with V and J assigned. These tables miss some clones; where compared with another copy, unresolved V genes account for less than half of the shortfall, and the remainder is unexplained. This sample has hundreds of thousands of clones in its table, and around 15% of those were observed once. About 0.02% of the sample goes to the ten largest clones. These TCRs' antigens remain unknown. Input material: naive CD4+ T cells from blood. In light of the paper, this sample's cell subset or site label describes: true naive CD4+ T cells. The receptor set was obtained from a man between 18 and 35 years old with type 1 diabetes.

The table lists this clone with a few counts. The V gene is TRBV5-1, the J gene TRBJ1-6, with D unclear. Germline V CDR1 and CDR2: SGHRS, YFSETQ. Deletions cut 2 bases from V and 1 base from J, with 10 bases between. The CDR3 sequence is 16 residues long. The CDR3 loop reads CASSFELGSYNSPLHF. The CDR3, as DNA: TGCGCCAGCAGCTTTGAACTGGGATCCTATAATTCACCCCTCCACTTT.

This chain uses TRBV28 with TRBJ1-1, with 10 nucleotides matching TRBD1. The germline V gene encodes CDR1 MDHEN and CDR2 SYDVKM. This CDR3 is 16 amino acids long. The V segment lost 6 bases and the J segment 0 bases; nucleotides outside the gene matches: 7. CDR3 region: CASRTGGVLMNTEAFF. Written as DNA, the CDR3 is TGTGCCAGCAGGACAGGGGGCGTTCTGATGAACACTGAAGCTTTCTTT. The complete variable domain, with remaining parts taken from reference TRBV28 and TRBJ1-1, reads DVKVTQSSRYLVKRTGEKVFLECVQDMDHENMFWYRQDPGLGLRLIYFSYDVKMKEKGDIPEGYSVSREKKERFSLILESASTNQTSMYLCASRTGGVLMNTEAFFGQGTRLTVV.

This clone was picked up a small number of times. The gene calls are TRBV7-9 and TRBJ1-1; D is ambiguous. Germline V CDR1 and CDR2: SEHNR, FQNEAQ (reference sequence). With 7 bases removed from V and 1 base from J, the gap between germline ends came to 4 bases. This CDR3 has 11 residues. In nucleotides, the CDR3 is TGTGCCAGCAATCGGAACACTGAAGCTTTCTTT. Amino acid sequence: CASNRNTEAFF.

In this sample, this clone turned up a few times. The chain is built from TRBV5-1 and TRBJ2-7; 7 bases agree with TRBD1. CDR1 is SGHRS, CDR2 YFSETQ, per germline. The CDR3 loop spans 15 amino acids. The ends lost 6 bases at V and 6 bases at J; junction bases unmatched: 15. The CDR3 nucleotides are TGCGCCAGCACCCGGTCCCGGGACAGTTCAACCGAGCAGTACTTC. It translates to CASTRSRDSSTEQYF.

In this sample, this clone turned up a few times. J is TRBJ1-5 and V is TRBV4-1, with D perhaps TRBD1 (5 bases). CDR1 MGHRA and CDR2 YSYEKL come from the germline V gene. Between the trimmed V and J ends, which lost 3 bases and 0 bases, there was a span of 12 bases. There are 16 residues in the CDR3. The CDR3 DNA sequence: TGCGCCAGCAGCCAGGGAGGGGCGGATAGCAATCAGCCCCAGCATTTT. Protein: CASSQGGADSNQPQHF.

The CDR3 sequence is CASMKGWGETQYF. The DNA for the CDR3 is TGTGCCAGCATGAAGGGATGGGGAGAGACCCAGTACTTC. The V gene is TRBV28, the J gene TRBJ2-5, with no clear D. Germline V gene lookup returns CDR1 MDHEN and CDR2 SYDVKM. The CDR3 loop spans 13 amino acids. Trimming stripped 7 bases from V and 4 bases from J, with 13 bases between.

Only a few counts were recorded for this clone. The chain couples TRBV4-1 to TRBJ2-5, with unresolved D. Germline lookup yields CDR1 MGHRA and CDR2 YSYEKL. Deletions cut 1 base from V and 5 bases from J, with 8 bases between. CDR3 length equals 13 residues. CDR3 amino acids: CASSQAHVETQYF. The CDR3 DNA is TGCGCCAGCAGCCAAGCCCACGTGGAGACCCAGTACTTC.

The CDR3: CASSLIWGVADTQYF. CDR3 bases: TGTGCCAGCAGCTTAATTTGGGGGGTAGCAGATACGCAGTATTTT. The genes are TRBV7-2 and TRBJ2-3; D may be TRBD2 (6 bases). This CDR3 contains 15 residues. Germline CDR1 is SGHTA and CDR2 is FQGNSA. Trimming removed 2 bases from V and 4 bases from J, with 13 bases in between.

The chain has TRBV5-1 and TRBJ2-5, with 8 bases that match TRBD2. The CDR3 length is 15 residues. CDR1 and CDR2 (germline): SGHRS, YFSETQ. V shed 3 bases and J 1 base; nucleotides not matched to a gene: 5. The DNA for the CDR3 is TGCGCCAGCAGCTCCCAGAGCGGGGGCCAAGAGACCCAGTACTTC. As protein: CASSSQSGGQETQYF.

The chain carries TRBV4-2 and TRBJ2-5; 14 bases are a match to TRBD2. Germline CDR1 LGHNA, CDR2 YNFKEQ. The length of the CDR3 is 16 residues. The J segment lost 4 bases and the V segment lost 4 bases, leaving 5 bases of the junction unmatched. CDR3 nucleotides: TGTGCCAGCAGCCTTCCCGGGACTAGCGGGGGAGAGACCCAGTACTTC. This encodes CASSLPGTSGGETQYF.

The rearrangement joins TRBV11-2 to TRBJ2-2, with D possibly TRBD1 on 6 matching bases. V lost 5 bases and J 12 bases, leaving 19 bases between the germline ends. The V gene's germline CDR1 is SGHAT and CDR2 FQNNGV. The CDR3 loop spans 14 amino acids. CDR3 sequence: CASSREQGGLKLFF. The CDR3 DNA sequence: TGTGCCAGCAGCCGGGAACAGGGTGGGCTTAAGCTGTTTTTT.

This sequence joins TRBV6-1 and TRBJ2-1; D is ambiguous. The CDR3 sequence is 14 residues long. The V gene lost 7 bases and the J gene lost 0 bases, with 10 bases spanning the gap. Looked up from germline, CDR1 is MNHNS and CDR2 is SASEGT. The CDR3 DNA follows: TGTGCCAGCATCGGCCCGGGCTCCTACAATGAGCAGTTCTTC. Translation: CASIGPGSYNEQFF.

Comment on this clone: The sample carries other DNA sequences with the same CDR3. The rearrangement uses TRBV28 and TRBJ2-7; 7 nucleotides align to TRBD1. The J segment lost 1 base and the V segment lost 9 bases, leaving 9 bases of the junction unmatched. CDR1 MDHEN and CDR2 SYDVKM come from the germline V gene. The CDR3 contains 14 residues. CDR3 region: CASTSGTASYEQYF. CDR3 DNA sequence: TGTGCCAGTACCTCCGGGACAGCGTCCTACGAGCAGTACTTC. Full variable domain (outside the CDR3, taken from reference TRBV28 and TRBJ2-7): DVKVTQSSRYLVKRTGEKVFLECVQDMDHENMFWYRQDPGLGLRLIYFSYDVKMKEKGDIPEGYSVSREKKERFSLILESASTNQTSMYLCASTSGTASYEQYFGPGTRLTVT.

This clone was seen a handful of times. The chain employs TRBV2 and TRBJ2-5; 10 bases are a match to TRBD1. V shed 8 bases, J shed 5 bases, and the junction held 5 bases outside the gene matches. This CDR3 contains 13 residues. Germline V gives CDR1 SNHLY, CDR2 FYNNEI. CDR3 in amino acids: CASGGQGIETQYF. For the CDR3, the DNA is TGTGCCAGCGGGGGACAGGGGATCGAGACCCAGTACTTC.

In its sample, this clone was seen a few times. The chain combines TRBV6-5 with TRBJ2-3, with no clear D. The germline gives CDR1 MNHEY, CDR2 SVGAGI. Deletions cut 2 bases from V and 1 base from J, with 4 bases between. This CDR3 has 13 amino acids. The CDR3 region is CASSYKGTDTQYF. The CDR3 nucleotides read TGTGCCAGCAGTTACAAGGGCACAGATACGCAGTATTTT.

This clone was counted only a few times. Here the CDR3 DNA reads TGTGCCATCACTCCTGACAGGGCAGATACGCAGTATTTT. It codes for CAITPDRADTQYF. The chain is built from TRBV10-3 and TRBJ2-3, with 7 bases fitting TRBD1. The CDR3 runs to 13 residues. CDR1 is ENHRY and CDR2 is SYGVKD in the germline V gene. V lost 7 bases, J lost 4 bases, and 5 bases stayed unmatched.

Points on this clone: Germline and junction disagree at one end, which may indicate a read error. The J gene is TRBJ2-3, the V gene TRBV28, with 9 bases matching TRBD2. This CDR3 region has 12 residues. Germline CDR1 and CDR2: MDHEN and SYDVKM. The CDR3 DNA reads as TGCTCGACTAGCGGAGACACAGATACGCAGTATTTT. Protein product: CSTSGDTDTQYF.

This clone was found a few times. This chain links TRBV19 with TRBJ2-7, with D perhaps given as TRBD1 or TRBD2 (5 bases each). V was pared by 0 bases and J by 3 bases, with 15 bases between. Germline lookup yields CDR1 LNHDA and CDR2 SQIVND (reference sequence). This CDR3 region has 16 residues. The CDR3 protein is CASSIDGTSPYYEQYF. The CDR3 DNA reads as TGTGCCAGTAGTATAGATGGGACCTCTCCTTACTACGAGCAGTACTTC.